One sample yielded the 12 T cell receptor beta chains listed below, sequenced in a study of vaccination and CD4 T cells after COVID-19. Antigen specificity for these receptors is unknown. Treatment reported: roughly 11-day PBMC culture with coronavirus spike peptide pools or control peptides (ViraFEST assay). At the Johns Hopkins FTIC core, DNA taken from cultured CD4+ T cells was sequenced by way of the Oncomine TCR Beta short-read assay. TCRdb processed the PCR reads anew with MiXCR; each CDR3 protein has one entry. The sample carries 7,600 or so distinct CDR3 sequences, roughly 23% recorded once. The sequences come from CD4+ T cells from blood, cultured in vitro, collected after SARS-CoV-2 vaccination. The receptor set was obtained from a human donor who had recovered from COVID-19.

This clonotype was detected a few times. The rearrangement uses TRBV11-3 and TRBJ2-7; 11 nucleotides align to TRBD2. The CDR3 loop spans 15 amino acids. V shed 5 bases and J 0 bases; nucleotides not matched to a gene: 3. The germline gives CDR1 SGHNT, CDR2 YENEEA. CDR3 nucleotide sequence: TGTGCCAGCAGCCCGGGACTAGCGGACTCCTACGAGCAGTACTTC. Protein product: CASSPGLADSYEQYF.

V and J are TRBV7-2 and TRBJ1-5; D gene ambiguous. The CDR3 extends over 12 amino acids. Trimming removed 5 bases from V and 3 bases from J, with 5 bases in between. Per the germline V gene, CDR1 is SGHTA and CDR2 is FQGNSA. This CDR3 reads CASSVYNQPQHF. As DNA, the CDR3 is TGTGCCAGCAGCGTCTACAATCAGCCCCAGCATTTT.

This clonotype has more than one count but fewer than ten. The V and J genes are TRBV6-1 and TRBJ2-1; 8 bases are a match to TRBD1. The CDR3 loop spans 15 amino acids. The germline V gene has CDR1 MNHNS and CDR2 SASEGT. With 5 bases clipped from V and 4 bases from J, the junction kept 7 bases outside the gene matches. The CDR3, as DNA: TGTGCCAGCAGTAAGGACAGGGTGAAGTACAATGAGCAGTTCTTC. Amino acids: CASSKDRVKYNEQFF.

V gene TRBV27 combines with J gene TRBJ2-6; 9 nucleotides line up with TRBD1. Germline values: CDR1 MNHEY, CDR2 SMNVEV (reference sequence). The CDR3 has 19 amino acids. The V segment lost 6 bases and the J segment 4 bases; nucleotides outside the gene matches: 16. The CDR3 sequence is CASRPNRDRVTVGANVLTF. CDR3 bases: TGTGCCAGCAGACCAAACCGGGACAGGGTAACTGTCGGGGCCAACGTCCTGACTTTC.

This clonotype has at least ten counts. The rearrangement links TRBV24-1 to TRBJ2-3, with a possible D match to TRBD2 (6 bases). CDR1 is KGHDR and CDR2 is SFDVKD in the germline V gene. Trimming shortened V by 0 bases and J by 0 bases, and 15 bases separated the two germline ends. CDR3 length: 18 amino acids. The CDR3 coding sequence is TGTGCCACCAGTGATTTGCCCCTCGGAGGGCCTAGCACAGATACGCAGTATTTT. Its translation: CATSDLPLGGPSTDTQYF.

Ten or more counts support this clonotype. J is TRBJ2-3 and V is TRBV20-1; tentative D call: TRBD2 (5 bases). Germline V CDR1 and CDR2: DFQATT, SNEGSKA (reference sequence). The CDR3 has 13 amino acids. Trimming removed 0 bases from V and 8 bases from J, with 12 bases in between. The CDR3 sequence is CSARDVSGFTQYF. The CDR3 coding sequence is TGCAGTGCTAGAGATGTCTCGGGGTTTACGCAGTATTTT.

This clonotype was counted a few times. The V gene is TRBV20-1, the J gene TRBJ2-3; D not resolved. This CDR3 spans 16 amino acids. Between the trimmed V and J ends, which lost 0 bases and 1 base, there was a span of 14 bases. Germline V CDR1 and CDR2: DFQATT, SNEGSKA (reference sequence). In DNA, the CDR3 is TGCAGTGCTAGAGAATCCCCCCGGGTACGCACAGATACGCAGTATTTT. Protein sequence: CSARESPRVRTDTQYF.

By sample fraction, this clonotype is medium-sized (0.01 to 0.1%). The V call is TRBV6-2 or TRBV6-3, the J call TRBJ1-1; no clear D. V was clipped by 6 bases and J by 7 bases, with 18 bases between them. This CDR3 is 14 amino acids long. Germline assignment: CDR1 MNHEY and CDR2 SVGEGT. The CDR3 DNA sequence: TGTGCCAGCAGACCAGGACCGACGTGGGGTGAAGCTTTCTTT. This codes for CASRPGPTWGEAFF.

This clonotype is medium-sized (0.01 to 0.1%) by share. The rearrangement uses TRBV7-9 and TRBJ2-5; TRBD1 matches 8 bases. The CDR3 sequence is 14 residues long. J gave up 6 bases and V 5 bases, and 8 bases lay outside the gene matches. Germline loops: CDR1 SEHNR, CDR2 FQNEAQ (reference sequence). This CDR3 reads CASSPGQGSKTQYF. The CDR3 DNA is TGTGCCAGCAGCCCCGGACAGGGTAGCAAGACCCAGTACTTC.

The chain uses TRBV20-1 and TRBJ2-7; D unclear. This CDR3 has 14 amino acids. V was clipped by 6 bases and J by 2 bases, with 17 bases between them. CDR1 DFQATT and CDR2 SNEGSKA come from the germline V gene (reference sequence). As DNA, the CDR3 is TGCAGTGCCTACGTTACCGGGTCGACCTACGAGCAGTACTTC. Residues: CSAYVTGSTYEQYF.

The chain recombines TRBV6-2 or TRBV6-3 with TRBJ2-1; 13 nucleotides match TRBD2. Germline-derived CDR1 and CDR2 are MNHEY and SVGEGT. V was pared by 5 bases and J by 6 bases, with 1 base of the junction left unmatched. The CDR3 totals 14 residues. The CDR3 DNA sequence: TGTGCCAGCAGTAGGACTAGCGGGAGCAATGAGCAGTTCTTC. It codes for CASSRTSGSNEQFF.

At least ten counts were recorded for this clonotype. This sequence joins TRBV20-1 and TRBJ2-3; D is undetermined. The CDR3 spans 11 residues. With 5 bases removed from V and 2 bases from J, the gap between germline ends came to 5 bases. Germline V CDR1 and CDR2: DFQATT, SNEGSKA (reference sequence). The CDR3 bases are TGCAGTGCTCCGGCCACAGATACGCAGTATTTT. Encoded protein: CSAPATDTQYF.